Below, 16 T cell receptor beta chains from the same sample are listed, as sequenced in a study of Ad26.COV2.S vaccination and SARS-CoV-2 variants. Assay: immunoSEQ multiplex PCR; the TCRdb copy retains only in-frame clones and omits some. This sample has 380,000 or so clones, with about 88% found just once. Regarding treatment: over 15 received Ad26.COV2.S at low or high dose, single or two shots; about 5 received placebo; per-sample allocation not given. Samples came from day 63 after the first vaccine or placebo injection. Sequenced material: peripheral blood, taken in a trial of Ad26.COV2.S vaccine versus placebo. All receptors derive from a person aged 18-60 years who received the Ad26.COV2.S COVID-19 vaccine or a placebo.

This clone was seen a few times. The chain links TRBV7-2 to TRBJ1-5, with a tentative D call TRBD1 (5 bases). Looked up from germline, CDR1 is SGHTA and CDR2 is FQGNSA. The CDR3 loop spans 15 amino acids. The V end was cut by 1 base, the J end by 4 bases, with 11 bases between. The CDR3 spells CASSLVWGLNQPQHF. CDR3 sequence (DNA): TGTGCCAGCAGCTTAGTTTGGGGCCTTAATCAGCCCCAGCATTTT.

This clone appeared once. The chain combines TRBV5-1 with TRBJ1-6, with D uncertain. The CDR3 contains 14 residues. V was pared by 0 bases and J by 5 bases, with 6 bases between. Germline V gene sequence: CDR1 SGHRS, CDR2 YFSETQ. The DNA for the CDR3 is TGCGCCAGCAGCTTGGCCAGCCATAATTCACCCCTCCACTTT. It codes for CASSLASHNSPLHF.

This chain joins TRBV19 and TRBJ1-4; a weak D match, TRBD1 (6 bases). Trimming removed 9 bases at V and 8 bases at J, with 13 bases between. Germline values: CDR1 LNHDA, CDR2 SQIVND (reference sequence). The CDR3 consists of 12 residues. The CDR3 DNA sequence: TGTGCCAGCAGGGGTGGGGGAGAAAAACTGTTTTTT. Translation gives CASRGGGEKLFF.

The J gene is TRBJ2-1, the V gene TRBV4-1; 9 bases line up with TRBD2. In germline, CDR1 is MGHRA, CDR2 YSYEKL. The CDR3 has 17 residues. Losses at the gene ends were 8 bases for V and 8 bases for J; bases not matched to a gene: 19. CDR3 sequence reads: CASRSSQRGARGDEQFF. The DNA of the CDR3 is TGCGCCAGCCGTTCCTCGCAGCGGGGGGCACGGGGGGATGAGCAGTTCTTC.

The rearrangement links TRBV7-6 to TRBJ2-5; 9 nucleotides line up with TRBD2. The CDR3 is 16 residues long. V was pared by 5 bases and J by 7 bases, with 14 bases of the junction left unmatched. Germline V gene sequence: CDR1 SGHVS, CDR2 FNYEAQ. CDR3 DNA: TGTGCCAGCAGCCCCCCTAGCGGGGTGGGGAGAGGGACCCAGTACTTC. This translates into CASSPPSGVGRGTQYF.

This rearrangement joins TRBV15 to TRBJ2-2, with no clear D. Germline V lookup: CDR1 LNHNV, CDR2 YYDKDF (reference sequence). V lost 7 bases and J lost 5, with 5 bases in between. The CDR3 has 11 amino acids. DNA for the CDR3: TGTGCCACCACCGGAACCGGGGAGCTGTTTTTT. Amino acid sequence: CATTGTGELFF.

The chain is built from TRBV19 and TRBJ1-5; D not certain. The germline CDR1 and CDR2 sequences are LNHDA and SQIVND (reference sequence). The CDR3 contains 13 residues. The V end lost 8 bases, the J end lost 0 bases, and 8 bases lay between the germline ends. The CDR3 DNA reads TGTGCCAGTGGTGGTATTAGCAATCAGCCCCAGCATTTT. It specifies CASGGISNQPQHF.

CDR3 in amino acids: CASSPQVRQGNYGYTF. CDR3 nucleotide sequence: TGTGCCAGCTCACCACAAGTCCGACAGGGGAACTATGGCTACACCTTC. The chain combines TRBV18 with TRBJ1-2, with TRBD1 matching 8 bases. In germline, CDR1 is KGHSH, CDR2 LQKENI. The CDR3 is 16 residues long. V lost 1 base, J lost 2 bases, and 6 bases stayed unmatched.

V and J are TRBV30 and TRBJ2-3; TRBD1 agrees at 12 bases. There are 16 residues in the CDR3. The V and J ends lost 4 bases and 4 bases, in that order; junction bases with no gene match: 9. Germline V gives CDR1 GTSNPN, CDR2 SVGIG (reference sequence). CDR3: CAWTRPGQGASDTQYF. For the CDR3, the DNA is TGTGCCTGGACACGACCGGGACAGGGGGCCTCAGATACGCAGTATTTT.

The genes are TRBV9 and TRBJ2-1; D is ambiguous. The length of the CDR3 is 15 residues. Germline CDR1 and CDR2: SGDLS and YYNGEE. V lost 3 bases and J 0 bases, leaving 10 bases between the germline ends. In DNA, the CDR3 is TGTGCCAGCAGCGGAATTGGGGACTCCTACAATGAGCAGTTCTTC. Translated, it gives CASSGIGDSYNEQFF. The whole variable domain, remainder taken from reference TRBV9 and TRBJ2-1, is DSGVTQTPKHLITATGQRVTLRCSPRSGDLSVYWYQQSLDQGLQFLIQYYNGEERAKGNILERFSAQQFPDLHSELNLSSLELGDSALYFCASSGIGDSYNEQFFGPGTRLTVL.

The CDR3 is CASSPRFGGGVGYGYTF. CDR3 in DNA: TGTGCCAGCAGCCCAAGATTTGGCGGGGGAGTAGGGTATGGCTACACCTTC. The genes are TRBV14 and TRBJ1-2; possible D gene TRBD1, 5 bases. Germline lookup yields CDR1 SGHDN and CDR2 FVKESK. V gave up 4 bases and J gave up 5 bases, with 23 bases separating them. The CDR3 runs 17 residues.

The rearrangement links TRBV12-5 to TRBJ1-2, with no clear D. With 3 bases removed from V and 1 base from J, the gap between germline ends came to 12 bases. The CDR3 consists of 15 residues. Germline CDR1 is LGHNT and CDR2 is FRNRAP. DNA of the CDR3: TGTGCTAGTGGTTTCTTTCCTGGATTTAACTATGGCTACACCTTC. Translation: CASGFFPGFNYGYTF.

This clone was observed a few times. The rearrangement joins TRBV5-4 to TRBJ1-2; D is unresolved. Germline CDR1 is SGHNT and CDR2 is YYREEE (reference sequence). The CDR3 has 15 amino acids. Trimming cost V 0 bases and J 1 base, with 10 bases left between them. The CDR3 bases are TGTGCCAGCAGCTTGGGTCTTAAGGTTAACTATGGCTACACCTTC. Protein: CASSLGLKVNYGYTF.

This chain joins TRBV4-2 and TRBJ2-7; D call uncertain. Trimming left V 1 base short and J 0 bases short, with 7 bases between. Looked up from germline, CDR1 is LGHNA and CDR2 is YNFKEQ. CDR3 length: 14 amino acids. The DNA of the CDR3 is TGTGCCAGCAGCCAAGTGACGGACTCCTACGAGCAGTACTTC. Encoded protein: CASSQVTDSYEQYF.

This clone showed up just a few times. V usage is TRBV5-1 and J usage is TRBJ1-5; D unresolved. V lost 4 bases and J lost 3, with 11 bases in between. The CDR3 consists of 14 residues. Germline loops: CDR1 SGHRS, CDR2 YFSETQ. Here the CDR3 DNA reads TGCGCCAGCAGCCCGGACGGATTCAATCAGCCCCAGCATTTT. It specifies CASSPDGFNQPQHF.

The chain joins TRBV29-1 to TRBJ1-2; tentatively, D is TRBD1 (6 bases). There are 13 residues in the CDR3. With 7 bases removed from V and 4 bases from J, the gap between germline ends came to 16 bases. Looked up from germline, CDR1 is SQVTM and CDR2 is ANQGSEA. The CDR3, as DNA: TGCAGCGGAGGGGGGGCCGGCGTCTATGGCTACACCTTC. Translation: CSGGGAGVYGYTF.